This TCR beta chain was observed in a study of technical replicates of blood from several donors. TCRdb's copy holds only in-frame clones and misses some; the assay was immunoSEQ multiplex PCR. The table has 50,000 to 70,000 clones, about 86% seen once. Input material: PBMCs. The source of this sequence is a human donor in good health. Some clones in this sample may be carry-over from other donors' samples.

In nucleotides, the CDR3 is TGTGCCAGCAGGCCCGGACAGTACGAGACTGAAGCTTTCTTT. The encoded protein is CASRPGQYETEAFF. The chain links TRBV11-2 to TRBJ1-1; maybe TRBD1 (6 bases). The CDR3 has 14 residues. Germline V gives CDR1 SGHAT, CDR2 FQNNGV. V dropped 6 bases and J dropped 5 bases, with 16 bases sitting between them.